The 16 T cell receptor beta chains below were found in one sample sequenced in a study of human T cells and chemical hapten exposure (dated by TCRdb to about 2021). Libraries were prepared through RACE. This sample was sequenced with a NextSeq 500. The public reads were reanalyzed by TCRdb: fastp trimming at Q25, MiXCR alignment, in-frame beta chains only. Here each entry gathers all rows of one CDR3 protein and keeps the most common genes and DNA. The sample yields about 120,000 distinct CDR3 sequences; roughly 15% were counted once. In total, the top ten clones hold 0.92% of the sample. The label giving this sample's time point can be read as: patch test 1, 2 weeks after DPC sensitization. The treatment or condition label corresponds to: therapeutic diphenylcyclopropenone sensitization with weekly scalp DPC. This specimen was whole blood, taken in connection with sensitization to the hapten diphenylcyclopropenone (DPC). These receptors were obtained from a man aged 18 to 35 with alopecia areata. Some clones in this sample may be carry-over from other donors' samples.

This clonotype was observed a few times. The rearrangement links TRBV7-2 to TRBJ1-2; D is unclear. The CDR3 loop spans 16 amino acids. The V end was cut by 1 base, the J end by 4 bases, with 16 bases between. In germline, CDR1 is SGHTA, CDR2 FQGNSA. Here the CDR3 DNA reads TGTGCCAGCAGCTTAGAGGTCTCTCTAGGTCTCTATGGCTACACCTTC. It translates to CASSLEVSLGLYGYTF. Supplemented by reference TRBV7-2 and TRBJ1-2, the full variable domain reads GAGVSQSPSNKVTEKGKDVELRCDPISGHTALYWYRQSLGQGLEFLIYFQGNSAPDKSGLPSDRFSAERTGGSVSTLTIQRTQQEDSAVYLCASSLEVSLGLYGYTFGSGTRLTVV.

This clonotype was observed a handful of times. The chain links TRBV7-9 to TRBJ2-3, with a weak D call TRBD2 (5 bases). The CDR3 runs to 18 residues. The germline CDR1 and CDR2 sequences are SEHNR and FQNEAQ (reference sequence). Trimming cost V 3 bases and J 2 bases, with 21 bases left between them. The CDR3 loop is CASSFPRMVEVDTDTQYF. CDR3 nucleotides: TGTGCCAGCAGCTTCCCCAGGATGGTGGAGGTTGACACAGATACGCAGTATTTT.

In its sample, this clonotype was seen a few times. V is TRBV11-2 and J is TRBJ2-3; D might be TRBD2 (7 bases). This CDR3 has 15 amino acids. Germline-derived CDR1 and CDR2 are SGHAT and FQNNGV. The V gene lost 5 bases and the J gene lost 2 bases, with 14 bases spanning the gap. In DNA, the CDR3 is TGTGCCAGCAGCGCGGCGGGGGCTATCACAGATACGCAGTATTTT. Encoded protein: CASSAAGAITDTQYF.

The gene calls are TRBV6-2 or TRBV6-3 and TRBJ1-2, with no clear D. The CDR3 is made up of 14 amino acids. Deletions cut 4 bases from V and 7 bases from J, with 16 bases between. CDR1 and CDR2 (germline): MNHEY, SVGEGT. Here the CDR3 DNA reads TGTGCCAGCAGTTTATCCCTGGGCTCCGGTGGCTACACCTTC. Amino acids: CASSLSLGSGGYTF.

This clonotype was seen a few times. The chain combines TRBV27 with TRBJ1-2, with TRBD1 as a possible D gene (5 bases). The CDR3 has 16 residues. Germline assignment: CDR1 MNHEY and CDR2 SMNVEV (reference sequence). V lost 1 base and J lost 5, with 17 bases in between. CDR3 amino acids: CASSLFGGAQEYGYTF. The CDR3 nucleotides read TGTGCCAGCAGTTTATTCGGTGGGGCGCAGGAATATGGCTACACCTTC.

V and J are TRBV5-5 and TRBJ2-7; D possibly corresponds to TRBD1 (6 bases). V dropped 2 bases and J dropped 0 bases, with 12 bases sitting between them. CDR3 length equals 15 residues. Germline V gene sequence: CDR1 SGHKS, CDR2 YYEKEE (reference sequence). Here the CDR3 reads CASSLRQATSYEQYV. The CDR3 nucleotides read TGTGCCAGCAGCTTACGACAGGCCACCTCCTACGAGCAGTACGTC.

V usage is TRBV5-1 and J usage is TRBJ1-3, with TRBD1 as a possible D gene (6 bases). V gave up 0 bases and J gave up 0 bases, with 10 bases separating them. Germline lookup yields CDR1 SGHRS and CDR2 YFSETQ. The CDR3 contains 16 residues. In nucleotides, the CDR3 is TGCGCCAGCAGCTTGGAACAGGGAGGCTCTGGAAACACCATATATTTT. Translating gives CASSLEQGGSGNTIYF. Together with reference TRBV5-1 and TRBJ1-3, the CDR3 gives the full variable domain: KAGVTQTPRYLIKTRGQQVTLSCSPISGHRSVSWYQQTPGQGLQFLFEYFSETQRNKGNFPGRFSGRQFSNSRSEMNVSTLELGDSALYLCASSLEQGGSGNTIYFGEGSWLTVV.

The chain carries TRBV10-3 and TRBJ1-1; the D is unclear. Trimming pared 4 bases from V and 4 bases from J, leaving 4 bases between. Per germline, CDR1 ENHRY and CDR2 SYGVKD. The CDR3 has 11 residues. Here the CDR3 DNA reads TGTGCCATCAGTGGTGGCACTGAAGCTTTCTTT. Translation: CAISGGTEAFF.

V is TRBV6-2 or TRBV6-3 and J is TRBJ2-1; D ambiguous. The V gene's germline CDR1 is MNHEY and CDR2 SVGEGT. The CDR3 covers 15 residues. The V gene lost 6 bases and the J gene lost 1 base, with 13 bases spanning the gap. CDR3 DNA: TGTGCCAGCAGCAGTGGTCTGCTATCCTACAATGAGCAGTTCTTC. It codes for CASSSGLLSYNEQFF.

This chain links TRBV18 with TRBJ1-4; D uncertain. The germline V gene encodes CDR1 KGHSH and CDR2 LQKENI. This CDR3 region has 8 residues. The CDR3 here is CGREKLFF. The CDR3 DNA follows: TGTGGAAGAGAAAAACTGTTTTTT.

The chain recombines TRBV7-6 with TRBJ2-3; TRBD1 matches 10 bases. This CDR3 comprises 17 residues. With 2 bases clipped from V and 3 bases from J, the junction kept 8 bases outside the gene matches. Germline CDR1 is SGHVS and CDR2 is FNYEAQ. The CDR3, as DNA: TGTGCCAGCAGCTTAATGGCCGGGGACAGGGGAACAGATACGCAGTATTTT. Encoded protein: CASSLMAGDRGTDTQYF.

The chain uses TRBV7-2 and TRBJ1-3; TRBD1 is a possible D gene (6 bases). The V end was cut by 6 bases, the J end by 5 bases, with 14 bases between. Per the germline V gene, CDR1 is SGHTA and CDR2 is FQGNSA. The CDR3 contains 14 residues. The CDR3: CASRSTGGRNTIYF. In DNA form, the CDR3 reads TGTGCCAGCAGGTCTACGGGGGGCAGAAACACCATATATTTT.

This clonotype was picked up a small number of times. This chain links TRBV6-2 or TRBV6-3 with TRBJ2-5; perhaps TRBD1 as D (7 bases). Germline loops: CDR1 MNHEY, CDR2 SVGEGT. The V and J ends lost 0 bases and 7 bases respectively, with 12 bases between them. CDR3 length: 14 amino acids. CDR3 nucleotides: TGTGCCAGCAGTTACTCCGGGCAGGGGGGGACCCAGTACTTC. Its translation is CASSYSGQGGTQYF.

This clonotype has just a few counts. V usage is TRBV12-3 or TRBV12-4 and J usage is TRBJ1-1; D remains ambiguous. Trimming removed 8 bases from V and 1 base from J, with 11 bases in between. The CDR3 spans 13 residues. The CDR3, as DNA: TGTGCCAGCGCCGGGCCGGAGAACACTGAAGCTTTCTTT. Its translation is CASAGPENTEAFF.

This clonotype was counted a few times. The chain links TRBV6-2 or TRBV6-3 to TRBJ2-2; no reliable D call. The CDR3 extends over 13 amino acids. From germline, CDR1 is MNHEY and CDR2 SVGEGT. Trimming stripped 6 bases from V and 8 bases from J, with 13 bases between. CDR3 nucleotides: TGTGCCAGCAGCCGCTTCGCGCCTGGGGAGCTGTTTTTT. Its protein product is CASSRFAPGELFF.

There are many counts of this clonotype. V usage is TRBV9 and J usage is TRBJ1-4; D perhaps matches TRBD1 (5 bases). Germline assignment: CDR1 SGDLS and CDR2 YYNGEE. The germline V and J ends were trimmed by 0 bases and 2 bases, with 11 bases remaining between them. The CDR3 loop spans 16 amino acids. The CDR3 here is CASSVVGGHTNEKLFF. The CDR3 DNA reads as TGTGCCAGCAGCGTAGTTGGCGGACATACTAATGAAAAACTGTTTTTT. The variable domain in full, with the rest retrieved from reference TRBV9 and TRBJ1-4, is DSGVTQTPKHLITATGQRVTLRCSPRSGDLSVYWYQQSLDQGLQFLIQYYNGEERAKGNILERFSAQQFPDLHSELNLSSLELGDSALYFCASSVVGGHTNEKLFFGSGTQLSVL.